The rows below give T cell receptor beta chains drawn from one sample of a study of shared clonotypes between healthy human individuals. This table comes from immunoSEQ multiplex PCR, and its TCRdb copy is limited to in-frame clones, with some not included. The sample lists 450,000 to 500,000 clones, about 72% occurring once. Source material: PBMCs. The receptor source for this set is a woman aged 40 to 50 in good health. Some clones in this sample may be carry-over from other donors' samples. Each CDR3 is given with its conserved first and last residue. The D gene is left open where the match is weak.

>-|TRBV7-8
CASSLVRGTEVPGELFF
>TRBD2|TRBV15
CATSRAPWGGGTDTQYF
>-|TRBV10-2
CATRGGYEQYF
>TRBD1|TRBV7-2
CASSLRTGEEKLFF
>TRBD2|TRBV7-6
CASSLATSGSRNEQFF
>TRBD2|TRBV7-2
CASSLGGRGRAGETQYF
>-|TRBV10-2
CASSESQGIQPQHF
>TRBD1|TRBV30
CAWSSQGVTAYEQYF
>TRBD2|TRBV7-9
CASSLGLAGTSSYNEQFF
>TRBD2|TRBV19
CASSIPGLAAHNEQFF
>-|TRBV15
CATSSRKTVNNDEQFF
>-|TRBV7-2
CASSLAHTNTGELFF
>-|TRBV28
CASSTGLGYTF
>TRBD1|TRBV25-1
CASSASPGQSTDTQYF
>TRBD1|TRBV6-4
CASSEENTGVPNTQYF
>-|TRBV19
CASRVFGELFF